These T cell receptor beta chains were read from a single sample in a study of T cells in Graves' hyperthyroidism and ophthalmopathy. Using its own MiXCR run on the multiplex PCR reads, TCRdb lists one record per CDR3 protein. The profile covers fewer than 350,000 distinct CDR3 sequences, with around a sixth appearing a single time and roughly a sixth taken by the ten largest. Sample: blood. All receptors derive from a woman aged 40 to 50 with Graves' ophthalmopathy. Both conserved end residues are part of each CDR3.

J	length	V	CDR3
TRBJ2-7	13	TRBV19	CASSNTGIYEQYF
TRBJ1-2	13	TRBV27	CASSLMGGGGYTF
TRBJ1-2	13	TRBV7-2	CASSLLANSGYTF
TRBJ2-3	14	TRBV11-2	CASSFTDSTDTQYF
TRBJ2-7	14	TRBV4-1	CASSPRQGFYEQYF
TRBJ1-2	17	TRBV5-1	CASSLGGDRRQNYGYTF
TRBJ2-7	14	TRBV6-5	CASSYSLGDYEQYF
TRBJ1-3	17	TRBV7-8	CASSLAVVQSSGNTIYF
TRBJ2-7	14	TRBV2	CASRRLAGDREQYF
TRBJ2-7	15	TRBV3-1	CASSQENARSYEQYF
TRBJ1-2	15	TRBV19	CASSIWGATNYGYTF
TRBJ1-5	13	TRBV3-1	CASSQDIGQPQHF
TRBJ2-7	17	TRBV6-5	CASSYGAQGSLTYEQYF
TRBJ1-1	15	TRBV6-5	CASSYIGSRNTEAFF
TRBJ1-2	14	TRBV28	CASRFFQGVYGYTF
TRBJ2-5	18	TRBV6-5	CASSYVGRSGSGQETQYF
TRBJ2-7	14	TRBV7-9	CASSLLSYSYEQYF
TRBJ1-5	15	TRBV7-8	CASSPRRTDGQPQHF
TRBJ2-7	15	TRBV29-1	CSVPNYGLGGYEQYF
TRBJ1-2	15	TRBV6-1	CASSERTGANYGYTF
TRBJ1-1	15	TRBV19	CASTVRQGGNTEAFF
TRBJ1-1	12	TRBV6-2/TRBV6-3	CASRENLSGAFF